The sequence of this TCR beta chain was determined in a study of blood T cell repertoires in COVID-19. The wider study: Acute and convalescent COVID-19 samples came from the United States, Italy and Spain.

Sequencing used immunoSEQ multiplex PCR; TCRdb keeps in-frame clones, though not all of them. The profile covers 150,000 to 200,000 clones, with about 74% appearing a single time and roughly 8% taken by the ten largest. Looked up from germline, CDR1 is SNHLY and CDR2 is FYNNEI. V was cut by 5 bases and J by 7 bases, with 15 bases left in between. This CDR3 contains 13 residues. This chain connects TRBV2 to TRBJ2-7; D may be TRBD2 (6 bases). The sequencing sample was made of peripheral blood. This receptor was obtained from a man aged 55 to 69 with acute or convalescent COVID-19. The CDR3 DNA is TGTGCCAGCAGTCCGGGACTCGCGCGGGAGCAGTACTTC. This codes for CASSPGLAREQYF. Filled out from reference TRBV2 and TRBJ2-7, the complete variable domain reads EPEVTQTPSHQVTQMGQEVILRCVPISNHLYFYWYRQILGQKVEFLVSFYNNEISEKSEIFDDQFSVERPDGSNFTLKIRSTKLEDSAMYFCASSPGLAREQYFGPGTRLTVT.